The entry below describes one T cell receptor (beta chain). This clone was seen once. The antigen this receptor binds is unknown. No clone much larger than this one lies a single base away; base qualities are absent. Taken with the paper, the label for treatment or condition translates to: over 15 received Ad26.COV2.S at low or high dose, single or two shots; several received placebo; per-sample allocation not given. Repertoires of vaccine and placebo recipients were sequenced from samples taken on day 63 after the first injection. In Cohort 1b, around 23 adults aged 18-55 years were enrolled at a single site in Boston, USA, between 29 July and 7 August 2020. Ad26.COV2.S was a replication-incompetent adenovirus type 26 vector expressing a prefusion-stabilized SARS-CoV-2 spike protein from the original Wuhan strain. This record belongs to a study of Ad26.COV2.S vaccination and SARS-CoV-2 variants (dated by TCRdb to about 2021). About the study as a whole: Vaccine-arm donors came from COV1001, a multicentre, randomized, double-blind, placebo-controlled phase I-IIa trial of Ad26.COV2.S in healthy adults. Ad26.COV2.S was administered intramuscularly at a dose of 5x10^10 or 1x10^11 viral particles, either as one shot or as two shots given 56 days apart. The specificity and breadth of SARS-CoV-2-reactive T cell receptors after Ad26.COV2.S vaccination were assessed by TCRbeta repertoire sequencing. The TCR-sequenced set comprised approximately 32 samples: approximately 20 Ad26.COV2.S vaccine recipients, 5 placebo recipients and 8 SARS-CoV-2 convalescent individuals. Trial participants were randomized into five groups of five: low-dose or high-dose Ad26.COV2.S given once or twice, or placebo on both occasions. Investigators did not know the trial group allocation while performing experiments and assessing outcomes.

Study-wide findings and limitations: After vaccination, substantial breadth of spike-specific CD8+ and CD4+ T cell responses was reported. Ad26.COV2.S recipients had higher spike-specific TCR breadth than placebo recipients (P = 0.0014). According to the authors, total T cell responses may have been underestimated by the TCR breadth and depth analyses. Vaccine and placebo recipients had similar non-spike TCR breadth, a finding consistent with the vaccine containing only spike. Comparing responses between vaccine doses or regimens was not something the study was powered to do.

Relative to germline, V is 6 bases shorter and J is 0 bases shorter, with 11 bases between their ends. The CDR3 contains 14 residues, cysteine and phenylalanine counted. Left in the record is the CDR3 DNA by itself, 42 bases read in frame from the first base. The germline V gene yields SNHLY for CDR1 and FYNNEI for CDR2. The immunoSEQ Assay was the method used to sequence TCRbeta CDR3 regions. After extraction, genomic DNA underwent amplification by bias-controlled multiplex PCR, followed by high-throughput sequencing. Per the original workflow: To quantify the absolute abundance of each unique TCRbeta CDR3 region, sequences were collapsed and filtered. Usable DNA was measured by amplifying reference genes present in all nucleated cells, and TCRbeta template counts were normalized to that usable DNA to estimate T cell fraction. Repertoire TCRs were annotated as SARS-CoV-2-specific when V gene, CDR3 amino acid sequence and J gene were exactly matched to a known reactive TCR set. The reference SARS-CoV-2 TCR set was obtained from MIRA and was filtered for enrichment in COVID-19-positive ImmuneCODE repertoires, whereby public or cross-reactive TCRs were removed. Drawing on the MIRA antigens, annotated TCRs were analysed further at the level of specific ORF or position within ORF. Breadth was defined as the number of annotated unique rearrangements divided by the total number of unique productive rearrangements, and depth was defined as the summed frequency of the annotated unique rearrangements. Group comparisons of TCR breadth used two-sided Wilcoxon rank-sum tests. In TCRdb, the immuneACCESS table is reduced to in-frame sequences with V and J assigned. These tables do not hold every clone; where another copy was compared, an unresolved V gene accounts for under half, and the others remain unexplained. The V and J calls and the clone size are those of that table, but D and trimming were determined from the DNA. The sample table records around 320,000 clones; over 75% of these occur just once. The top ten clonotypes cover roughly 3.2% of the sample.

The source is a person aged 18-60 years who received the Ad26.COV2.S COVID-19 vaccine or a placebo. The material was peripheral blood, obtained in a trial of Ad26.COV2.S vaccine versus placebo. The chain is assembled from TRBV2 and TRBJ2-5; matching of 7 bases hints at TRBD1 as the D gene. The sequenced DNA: TGTGCCAGCAGCGGGGGACAGAACCAAGAGACCCAGTACTTC. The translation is CASSGGQNQETQYF.